Listed here are 25 T cell receptor beta chains from one sample, sequenced in a study of blood T cell repertoires in COVID-19. Sequencing used immunoSEQ multiplex PCR; TCRdb keeps in-frame clones, though not all of them. The sample has 140,000 or so clones, around 87% seen once. Source material: peripheral blood. The receptors here all came from a human donor in a cohort sampled during active COVID-19.

The chain combines TRBV6-5 with TRBJ2-2; D might be TRBD2 (5 bases). The CDR3 runs 15 residues. Trimming stripped 6 bases from V and 7 bases from J, with 18 bases between. CDR1 is MNHEY and CDR2 is SVGAGI in the germline V gene. The CDR3 sequence: CASSKDPRGGGELFF. CDR3 DNA: TGTGCCAGCAGCAAAGACCCACGGGGTGGCGGGGAGCTGTTTTTT.

V and J are TRBV27 and TRBJ1-1, with D perhaps matching TRBD1 (6 bases). V lost 5 bases, J lost 3 bases, and 16 bases lay in between. The CDR3 extends over 15 amino acids. From germline, CDR1 is MNHEY and CDR2 SMNVEV (reference sequence). The CDR3 reads CASSPRGPTDTEAFF. Written as DNA, the CDR3 is TGTGCCAGCAGTCCCAGGGGACCCACGGACACTGAAGCTTTCTTT.

CDR3 amino acids: CSVEGEGGFGYTF. CDR3 DNA: TGCAGCGTTGAAGGCGAGGGCGGCTTTGGCTACACCTTC. V is TRBV29-1 and J is TRBJ1-2; no clear D. The V gene lost 1 base and the J gene lost 7 bases, with 13 bases spanning the gap. The germline gives CDR1 SQVTM, CDR2 ANQGSEA. The CDR3 is 13 residues long. Looking up the rest from reference TRBV29-1 and TRBJ1-2 gives the full variable domain: SAVISQKPSRDICQRGTSLTIQCQVDSQVTMMFWYRQQPGQSLTLIATANQGSEATYESGFVIDKFPISRPNLTFSTLTVSNMSPEDSSIYLCSVEGEGGFGYTFGSGTRLTVV.

The chain carries TRBV19 and TRBJ2-5; maybe TRBD1 (5 bases). The V end lost 5 bases, the J end lost 0 bases, and 10 bases lay between the germline ends. The germline gives CDR1 LNHDA, CDR2 SQIVND (reference sequence). This CDR3 is built from 14 residues. The CDR3: CASSPRAYQETQYF. Here the CDR3 DNA reads TGTGCCAGTAGTCCCAGGGCGTACCAAGAGACCCAGTACTTC.

The chain links TRBV6-2 or TRBV6-3 to TRBJ2-3; TRBD2 matches at 8 bases. The germline CDR1 and CDR2 sequences are MNHEY and SVGEGT. The CDR3 runs 14 residues. The V segment lost 5 bases and the J segment 1 base; nucleotides outside the gene matches: 2. The CDR3 loop is CASSPGGGTDTQYF. In DNA, the CDR3 is TGTGCCAGCAGTCCCGGGGGGGGCACAGATACGCAGTATTTT.

The chain has TRBV28 and TRBJ2-1; D remains unclear. CDR1 is MDHEN and CDR2 is SYDVKM in the germline V gene. There are 11 residues in the CDR3. V was clipped by 7 bases and J by 6 bases, with 7 bases between them. CDR3 protein: CASTTRNEQFF. The CDR3 nucleotides are TGTGCCAGCACTACCCGCAATGAGCAGTTCTTC.

V is TRBV28 and J is TRBJ1-6, with D hard to call. CDR3 length: 11 amino acids. Between the trimmed V and J ends, which lost 5 bases and 13 bases, there was a span of 9 bases. Germline loops: CDR1 MDHEN, CDR2 SYDVKM. CDR3 loop: CASSIQRPLHF. The CDR3 nucleotides are TGTGCCAGCAGTATCCAGAGGCCCCTCCACTTT.

The sample holds one count of this clone. Written as DNA, the CDR3 is TGTGCCAGCAGCCCGTTAACGGGGTTTGGGTCCGGGGAGCTGTTTTTT. It yields the protein CASSPLTGFGSGELFF. The J gene is TRBJ2-2, the V gene TRBV11-2, with D possibly being TRBD2 (5 bases). V was cut by 5 bases and J by 6 bases, with 19 bases left in between. The CDR3 consists of 16 residues. The germline CDR1 and CDR2 sequences are SGHAT and FQNNGV. Drawing the rest from reference TRBV11-2 and TRBJ2-2, the complete variable domain is EAGVAQSPRYKIIEKRQSVAFWCNPISGHATLYWYQQILGQGPKLLIQFQNNGVVDDSQLPKDRFSAERLKGVDSTLKIQPAKLEDSAVYLCASSPLTGFGSGELFFGEGSRLTVL.

This clone was counted once. V usage is TRBV18 and J usage is TRBJ2-3, with 8 bases identical to TRBD2. The CDR3 has 16 residues. V was clipped by 5 bases and J by 0 bases; unmatched bases: 7. The germline CDR1 and CDR2 sequences are KGHSH and LQKENI. The CDR3: CASSTRSGGSTDTQYF. The CDR3 DNA reads TGTGCCAGCTCAACCAGGTCGGGGGGGAGCACAGATACGCAGTATTTT.

The chain couples TRBV2 to TRBJ2-3, with 9 bases matching TRBD1. Germline CDR1 SNHLY, CDR2 FYNNEI. V lost 4 bases and J lost 10; bases outside the gene matches: 21. CDR3 length equals 18 residues. The CDR3 spells CASSVGDRALTSLGAQYF. CDR3 DNA: TGTGCCAGCAGTGTAGGGGACAGGGCCCTGACTAGCCTAGGGGCGCAGTATTTT. The full variable domain, with the rest looked up from reference TRBV2 and TRBJ2-3, is EPEVTQTPSHQVTQMGQEVILRCVPISNHLYFYWYRQILGQKVEFLVSFYNNEISEKSEIFDDQFSVERPDGSNFTLKIRSTKLEDSAMYFCASSVGDRALTSLGAQYFGPGTRLTVL.

The rearrangement joins TRBV7-3 to TRBJ2-1, with 8 bases fitting TRBD2. V trimming: 0 bases; J trimming: 2 bases; junction bases outside the gene matches: 0. Germline V gene data show CDR1 as SGHTA and CDR2 as FQGTGA. The CDR3 is made up of 15 amino acids. The CDR3 region has the DNA TGTGCCAGCAGCTTAACTAGCGGGACCTACAATGAGCAGTTCTTC. Encoded protein: CASSLTSGTYNEQFF.

In this sample, this clone turned up a few times. The J gene is TRBJ1-5, the V gene TRBV7-6, with TRBD1 matching 7 bases. Germline V gene data show CDR1 as SGHVS and CDR2 as FNYEAQ. V was clipped by 5 bases and J by 10 bases; unmatched bases: 11. The CDR3 contains 14 residues. Written as DNA, the CDR3 is TGTGCCAGCAGCCCTGGGACAGCGGGCGGACCCCAGCATTTT. The encoded protein is CASSPGTAGGPQHF.

The table lists this clone with a few counts. The gene calls are TRBV21-1 and TRBJ1-5. TRBV21-1 is a known pseudogene. The CDR3 consists of 14 residues. CDR3 loop: CASSSGKVNQPQHF. CDR3 nucleotides: TGTGCCAGCTCCTCCGGGAAGGTCAATCAGCCCCAGCATTTT.

V and J are TRBV5-1 and TRBJ2-3; 9 bases map to TRBD2. V was pared by 4 bases and J by 4 bases, with 4 bases of the junction left unmatched. Germline CDR1 reads SGHRS; CDR2 reads YFSETQ. This CDR3 spans 14 amino acids. CDR3 nucleotides: TGCGCCAGCAGCCCCGGGACTAGCTCAGATACGCAGTATTTT. The encoded protein is CASSPGTSSDTQYF.

The chain joins TRBV7-9 to TRBJ2-3; no clear D gene. This CDR3 comprises 12 residues. Trimming shortened V by 1 base and J by 9 bases, and 8 bases separated the two germline ends. Germline assignment: CDR1 SEHNR and CDR2 FQNEAQ (reference sequence). The CDR3 bases are TGTGCCAGCAGCTTAGTGACTTCCACGCAGTATTTT. This sequence encodes CASSLVTSTQYF.

The chain carries TRBV7-6 and TRBJ1-1, with 7 bases fitting TRBD1. Germline V gene data show CDR1 as SGHVS and CDR2 as FNYEAQ. V lost 0 bases to trimming and J lost 1 base; unmatched junction nucleotides: 14. The CDR3 is made up of 19 amino acids. For the CDR3, the DNA is TGTGCCAGCAGCTTAGCGCTGGGGGCAGGGGGATCGAGGAACACTGAAGCTTTCTTT. Translation: CASSLALGAGGSRNTEAFF.

The chain couples TRBV7-2 to TRBJ2-5, with a tentative D call TRBD2 (6 bases). CDR1 SGHTA and CDR2 FQGNSA come from the germline V gene. CDR3 length: 16 amino acids. V shed 3 bases and J shed 3 bases, with 17 bases lying between them. DNA of the CDR3: TGTGCCAGCAGCTTGGGGGTCCGGTGGGAGGAAGAGACCCAGTACTTC. Protein sequence: CASSLGVRWEEETQYF. Together with reference TRBV7-2 and TRBJ2-5, the CDR3 gives the full variable domain: GAGVSQSPSNKVTEKGKDVELRCDPISGHTALYWYRQSLGQGLEFLIYFQGNSAPDKSGLPSDRFSAERTGGSVSTLTIQRTQQEDSAVYLCASSLGVRWEEETQYFGPGTRLLVL.

The table lists this clone with a few counts. The chain uses TRBV27 and TRBJ2-5; 9 positions agree with TRBD2. Trimming cost V 3 bases and J 4 bases; bases outside gene matches: 0. Per germline, CDR1 MNHEY and CDR2 SMNVEV (reference sequence). The CDR3 loop spans 13 amino acids. The CDR3 loop is CASSFSGGETQYF. CDR3 in DNA: TGTGCCAGCAGTTTTAGCGGGGGAGAGACCCAGTACTTC.

CDR3 amino acids: CASSPGTGGADTQYF. The DNA of the CDR3 is TGCGCCAGCAGCCCCGGGACAGGGGGCGCAGATACGCAGTATTTT. The chain combines TRBV5-1 with TRBJ2-3; 12 bases line up with TRBD1. J was trimmed by 4 bases and V by 4 bases; bases with no gene match: 4. The CDR3 runs 15 residues. Germline V gene sequence: CDR1 SGHRS, CDR2 YFSETQ.

CDR3 bases: TGTGCCTGGAGGGGGGCCTTCCGATCCTATGGCTACACCTTC. It is translated as CAWRGAFRSYGYTF. V is TRBV30 and J is TRBJ1-2, with D perhaps matching TRBD1 (6 bases). The length of the CDR3 is 14 residues. Germline CDR1 and CDR2: GTSNPN and SVGIG (reference sequence). Trimming took 3 bases from V and 4 from J, leaving 15 bases between them.

The chain combines TRBV25-1 with TRBJ1-4, with D hard to call. The CDR3 spans 14 residues. V lost 11 bases to trimming and J lost 1 base, with 14 bases between them. The V gene's germline CDR1 is MGHDK and CDR2 SYGVNS. CDR3 residues: CAPLGPGTNEKLFF. The CDR3 nucleotides are TGTGCCCCACTAGGGCCGGGAACTAATGAAAAACTGTTTTTT.

This clone appeared once. V gene TRBV7-3 combines with J gene TRBJ2-5; D not resolved. The CDR3 extends over 13 amino acids. Per the germline V gene, CDR1 is SGHTA and CDR2 is FQGTGA. V lost 0 bases and J 1 base, leaving 3 bases between the germline ends. CDR3 in DNA: TGTGCCAGCAGCTTAACTCGCCAAGAGACCCAGTACTTC. Translating gives CASSLTRQETQYF.

The chain joins TRBV28 to TRBJ2-1; D possibly corresponds to TRBD2 (7 bases). V lost 6 bases, J lost 3 bases, and 18 bases lay in between. The CDR3 extends over 16 amino acids. Per germline, CDR1 MDHEN and CDR2 SYDVKM. CDR3 region: CASSRGGRGNYNEQFF. The CDR3 DNA follows: TGTGCCAGCAGCCGTGGGGGGAGGGGGAACTACAATGAGCAGTTCTTC.

The V gene is TRBV28, the J gene TRBJ1-5, with D maybe TRBD1 (5 bases). Germline-derived CDR1 and CDR2 are MDHEN and SYDVKM. Trimming shortened V by 6 bases and J by 4 bases, and 13 bases separated the two germline ends. CDR3 length: 14 residues. Here the CDR3 DNA reads TGTGCCAGCAGGACTGGGCAGGGAAATCAGCCCCAGCATTTT. Encoded protein: CASRTGQGNQPQHF.

The V gene is TRBV4-1, the J gene TRBJ2-2; D call uncertain. V was pared by 4 bases and J by 6 bases, with 15 bases between. The CDR3 spans 15 residues. CDR1 and CDR2 (germline): MGHRA, YSYEKL. The CDR3 reads CASSRIWPPAGELFF. The CDR3 DNA is TGCGCCAGCAGCCGCATATGGCCTCCTGCCGGGGAGCTGTTTTTT.